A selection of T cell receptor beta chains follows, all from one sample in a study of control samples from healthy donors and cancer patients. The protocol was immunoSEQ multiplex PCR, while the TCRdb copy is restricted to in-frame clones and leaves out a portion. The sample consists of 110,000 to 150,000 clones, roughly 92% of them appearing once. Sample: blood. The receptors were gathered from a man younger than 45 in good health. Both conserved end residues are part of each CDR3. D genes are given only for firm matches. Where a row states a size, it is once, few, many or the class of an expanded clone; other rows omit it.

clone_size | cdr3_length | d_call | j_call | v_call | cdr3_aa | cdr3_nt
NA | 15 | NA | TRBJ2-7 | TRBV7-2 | CASSFQGGTSYEQYF | TGTGCCAGCAGCTTCCAGGGGGGTACCTCCTACGAGCAGTACTTC
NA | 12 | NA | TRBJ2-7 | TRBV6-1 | CASSETETRGYF | TGTGCCAGCAGTGAAACTGAAACCAGGGGATACTTC
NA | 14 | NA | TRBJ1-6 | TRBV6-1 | CASSEGEFSSPLHF | TGTGCCAGCAGTGAGGGAGAGTTTAGTTCACCCCTCCACTTT
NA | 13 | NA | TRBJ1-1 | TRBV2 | CASSYQQDTEAFF | TGTGCCAGCAGCTATCAACAAGACACTGAAGCTTTCTTT
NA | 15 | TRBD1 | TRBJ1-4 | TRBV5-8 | CASSLGQGVGEKLFF | TGTGCCAGCAGCCTGGGACAGGGGGTAGGGGAAAAACTGTTTTTT
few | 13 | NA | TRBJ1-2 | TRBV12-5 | CASGLWTDYGYTF | TGTGCTAGTGGTTTGTGGACAGACTATGGCTACACCTTC
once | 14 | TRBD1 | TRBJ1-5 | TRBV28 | CASSGTGENQPQHF | TGTGCCAGCAGCGGGACAGGGGAAAATCAGCCCCAGCATTTT
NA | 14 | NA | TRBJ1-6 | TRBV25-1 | CASSDPGVNSPLHF | TGTGCCAGCAGTGATCCAGGGGTGAATTCACCCCTCCACTTT
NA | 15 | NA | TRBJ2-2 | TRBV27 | CASKGGGGHTGELFF | TGTGCCAGCAAGGGGGGGGGAGGGCACACCGGGGAGCTGTTTTTT
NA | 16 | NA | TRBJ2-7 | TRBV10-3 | CAISGGGGRGLDEQYF | TGTGCCATCAGTGGCGGTGGAGGGAGAGGTTTGGACGAGCAGTACTTC
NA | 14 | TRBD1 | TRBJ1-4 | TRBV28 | CASSSTGVIEKLFF | TGTGCCAGCAGTTCGACAGGGGTTATCGAAAAACTGTTTTTT
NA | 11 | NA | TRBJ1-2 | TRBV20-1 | CSALTSYGYTF | TGCAGTGCGCTGACGAGCTATGGCTACACCTTC
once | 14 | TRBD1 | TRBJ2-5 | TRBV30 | CAWSVARGIETQYF | TGTGCCTGGAGTGTCGCCAGGGGGATAGAGACCCAGTACTTC
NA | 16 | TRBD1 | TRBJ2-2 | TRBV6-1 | CASSGHRGENTGELFF | TGTGCCAGCAGTGGCCACAGGGGGGAGAACACCGGGGAGCTGTTTTTT
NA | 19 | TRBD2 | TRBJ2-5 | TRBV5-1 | CASSLVPFLAGGPQETQYF | TGCGCCAGCAGCTTGGTTCCCTTTTTGGCGGGAGGGCCTCAAGAGACCCAGTACTTC
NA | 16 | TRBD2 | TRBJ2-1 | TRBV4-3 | CASSRAGTRTYNEQFF | TGCGCCAGCAGCCGAGCCGGGACTAGAACCTACAATGAGCAGTTCTTC
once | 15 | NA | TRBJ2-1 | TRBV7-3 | CASSLLAGTVDEQFF | TGTGCCAGCAGCTTACTAGCAGGGACGGTCGATGAGCAGTTCTTC
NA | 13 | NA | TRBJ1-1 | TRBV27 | CASSTDTEHLAFF | TGTGCCAGCAGTACTGACACTGAACACTTGGCTTTCTTT
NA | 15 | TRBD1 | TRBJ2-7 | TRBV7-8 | CASSLLSTGDYEQYF | TGTGCCAGCAGCTTACTCTCGACAGGGGACTACGAGCAGTACTTC
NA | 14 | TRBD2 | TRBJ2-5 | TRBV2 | CASTLAGVRETQYF | TGTGCCAGCACACTAGCGGGAGTTAGGGAGACCCAGTACTTC
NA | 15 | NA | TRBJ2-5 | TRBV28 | CASSYGRRRQETQYF | TGTGCCAGCAGTTACGGCAGGAGAAGACAAGAGACCCAGTACTTC
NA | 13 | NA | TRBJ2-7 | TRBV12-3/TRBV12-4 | CASSLRLVYEQYF | TGTGCCAGCAGCCTACGACTAGTCTACGAGCAGTACTTC
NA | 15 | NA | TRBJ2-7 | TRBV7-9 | CASSLSGLRSYEQYF | TGTGCCAGCAGCTTATCAGGGCTAAGGTCCTACGAGCAGTACTTC
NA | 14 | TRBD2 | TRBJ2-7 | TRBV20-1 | CSASRAGGTREQYF | TGCAGTGCTAGTCGGGCGGGAGGAACACGCGAGCAGTACTTC
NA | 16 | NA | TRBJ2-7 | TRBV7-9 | CASSLEWGTPSYEQYF | TGTGCCAGCAGCTTAGAATGGGGGACCCCCTCCTACGAGCAGTACTTC
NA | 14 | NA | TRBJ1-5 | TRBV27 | CASSFKGNNQPQHF | TGTGCCAGCAGTTTTAAAGGGAACAATCAGCCCCAGCATTTT
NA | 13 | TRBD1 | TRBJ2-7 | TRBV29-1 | CSVWTGVRGEQYF | TGCAGCGTTTGGACAGGGGTAAGGGGCGAGCAGTACTTC
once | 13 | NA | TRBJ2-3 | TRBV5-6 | CASSRTSTDTQYF | TGTGCCAGCAGCAGGACTAGCACAGATACGCAGTATTTT
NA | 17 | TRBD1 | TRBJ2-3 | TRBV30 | CASTQEQGQPSTDTQYF | TGTGCCTCCACCCAAGAACAGGGACAGCCTAGCACAGATACGCAGTATTTT
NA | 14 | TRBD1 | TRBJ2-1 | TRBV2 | CATKGQGLDNEQFF | TGTGCCACAAAGGGACAGGGACTGGACAATGAGCAGTTCTTC
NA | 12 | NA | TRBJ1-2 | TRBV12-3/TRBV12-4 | CASSRPANGYTF | TGTGCCAGCAGCCGCCCTGCGAATGGCTACACCTTC
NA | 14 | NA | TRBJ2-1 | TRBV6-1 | CASSEASAYNEQFF | TGTGCCAGCAGTGAAGCTTCAGCCTACAATGAGCAGTTCTTC
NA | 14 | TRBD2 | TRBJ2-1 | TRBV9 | CASSVVSGGNEQFF | TGTGCCAGCAGCGTTGTTTCGGGGGGCAATGAGCAGTTCTTC
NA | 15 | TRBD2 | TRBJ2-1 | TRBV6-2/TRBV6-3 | CASSLETSGRGKQFF | TGTGCCAGCAGCCTCGAGACTAGCGGGAGAGGTAAGCAGTTCTTC
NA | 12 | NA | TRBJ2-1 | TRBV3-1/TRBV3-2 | CASSQGRNEQFF | TGTGCCAGCAGCCAGGGAAGAAATGAGCAGTTCTTC
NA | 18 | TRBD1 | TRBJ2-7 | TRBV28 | CASSFLSLRGTGEYEQYF | TGTGCCAGCAGTTTTTTGTCCCTCCGCGGGACAGGGGAATACGAGCAGTACTTC
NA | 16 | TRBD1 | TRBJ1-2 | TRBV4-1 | CASSPWTGGINYGYTF | TGCGCCAGCAGCCCATGGACAGGAGGAATTAACTATGGCTACACCTTC
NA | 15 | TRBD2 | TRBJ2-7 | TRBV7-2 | CASQLYGGSSYEQYF | TGTGCCAGCCAGCTTTACGGCGGGAGCTCCTACGAGCAGTACTTC
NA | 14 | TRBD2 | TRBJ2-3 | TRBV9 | CASSGREGLDTQYF | TGTGCCAGCAGCGGGCGGGAGGGCCTAGATACGCAGTATTTT
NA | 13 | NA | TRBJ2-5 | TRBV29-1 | CSVDGAGQETQYF | TGCAGCGTTGATGGCGCGGGCCAAGAGACCCAGTACTTC
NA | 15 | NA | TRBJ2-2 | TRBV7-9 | CASSRDRPNTGELFF | TGTGCCAGCAGCCGCGACCGACCGAACACCGGGGAGCTGTTTTTT
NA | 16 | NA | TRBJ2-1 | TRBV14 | CASSQVGGRSDNEQFF | TGTGCCAGCAGCCAAGTCGGGGGACGCAGCGACAATGAGCAGTTCTTC
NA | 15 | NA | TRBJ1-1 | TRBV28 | CASSLSGGWNTEAFF | TGTGCCAGCAGTTTATCTGGGGGTTGGAACACTGAAGCTTTCTTT
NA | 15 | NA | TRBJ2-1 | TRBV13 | CASSFTDEVTNEQFF | TGTGCCAGCAGCTTTACCGACGAGGTTACAAATGAGCAGTTCTTC
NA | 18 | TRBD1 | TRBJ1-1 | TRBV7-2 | CASSLNPVGTGKRAEAFF | TGTGCCAGCAGCTTAAATCCCGTGGGGACAGGGAAGAGGGCTGAAGCTTTCTTT
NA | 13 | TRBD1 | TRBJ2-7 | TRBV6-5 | CASCQGEAYEQYF | TGTGCCAGCTGCCAGGGGGAAGCGTACGAGCAGTACTTC